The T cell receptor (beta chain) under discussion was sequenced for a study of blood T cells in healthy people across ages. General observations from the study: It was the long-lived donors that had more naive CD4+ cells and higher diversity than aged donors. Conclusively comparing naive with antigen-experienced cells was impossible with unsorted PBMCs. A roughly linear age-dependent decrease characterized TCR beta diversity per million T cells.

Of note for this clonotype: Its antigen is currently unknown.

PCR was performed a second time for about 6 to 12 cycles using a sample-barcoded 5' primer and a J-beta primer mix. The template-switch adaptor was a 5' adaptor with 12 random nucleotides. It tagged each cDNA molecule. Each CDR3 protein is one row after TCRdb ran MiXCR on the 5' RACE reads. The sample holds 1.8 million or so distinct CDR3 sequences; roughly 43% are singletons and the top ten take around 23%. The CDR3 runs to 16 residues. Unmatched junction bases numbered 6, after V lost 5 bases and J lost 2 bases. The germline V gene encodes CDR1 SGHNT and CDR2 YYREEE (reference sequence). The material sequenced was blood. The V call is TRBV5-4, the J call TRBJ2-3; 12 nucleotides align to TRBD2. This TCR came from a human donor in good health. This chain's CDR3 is CASSSGLAGTTDTQYF. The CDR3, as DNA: TGTGCCAGCAGTTCAGGACTAGCGGGGACCACAGATACGCAGTATTTT.